This TCR beta chain was sequenced in a study of blood T cells in healthy people across ages. Study as a whole: About one barcoded TCR beta cDNA was captured per two T cells. Study outcomes and limitations: Fewer expanded clones and more diversity marked long-lived versus aged donors.

The J segment lost 6 bases and the V segment lost 11 bases, leaving 11 bases of the junction unmatched. Germline V gene data show CDR1 as ENHRY and CDR2 as SYGVKD. This CDR3 spans 15 amino acids. Ten or more counts support this clonotype. Its antigen is not identified. A J-beta primer mix and a sample-barcoded 5' primer were used in a second PCR of roughly 6 to 12 cycles. Each CDR3 protein gets one entry after TCRdb re-called the 5' RACE reads with MiXCR. The repertoire holds over 600,000 distinct CDR3 sequences, with around 45% as singletons. The authors drew roughly 9.8 milliliters of peripheral blood from each donor.

This TCR was recovered from an elderly man in good health. The specimen sequenced was blood. The rearrangement links TRBV10-3 to TRBJ2-3; TRBD2 aligns across 13 bases. CDR3: CAVRQGLAGADTQYF. CDR3 DNA: TGTGCCGTAAGACAAGGACTAGCGGGGGCCGATACGCAGTATTTT.